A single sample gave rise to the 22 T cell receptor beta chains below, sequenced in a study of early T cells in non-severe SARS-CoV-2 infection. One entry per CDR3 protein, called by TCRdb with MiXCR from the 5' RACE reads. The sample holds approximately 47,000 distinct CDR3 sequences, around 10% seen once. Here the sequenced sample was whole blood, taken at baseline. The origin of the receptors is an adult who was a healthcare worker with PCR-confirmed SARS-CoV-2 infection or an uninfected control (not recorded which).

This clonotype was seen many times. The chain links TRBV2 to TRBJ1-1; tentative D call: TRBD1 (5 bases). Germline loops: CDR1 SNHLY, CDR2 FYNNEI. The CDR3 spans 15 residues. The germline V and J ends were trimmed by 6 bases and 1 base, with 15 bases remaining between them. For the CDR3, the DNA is TGTGCCAGCAGGGAAAGCAGGGCAAGGAACACTGAAGCTTTCTTT. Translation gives CASRESRARNTEAFF.

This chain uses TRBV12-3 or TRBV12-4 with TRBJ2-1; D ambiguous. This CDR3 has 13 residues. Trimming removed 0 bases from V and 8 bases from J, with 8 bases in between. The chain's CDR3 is CASSLAGIDEQFF. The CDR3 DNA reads TGTGCCAGCAGTTTAGCTGGGATCGATGAGCAGTTCTTC.

CDR3: CASTLASDSYGYTF. In DNA form, the CDR3 reads TGTGCCAGCACCCTAGCCTCGGATTCCTATGGCTACACCTTC. The chain employs TRBV12-3 or TRBV12-4 and TRBJ1-2; no clear D. The CDR3 is made up of 14 amino acids. Trimming removed 7 bases at V and 4 bases at J, with 16 bases between.

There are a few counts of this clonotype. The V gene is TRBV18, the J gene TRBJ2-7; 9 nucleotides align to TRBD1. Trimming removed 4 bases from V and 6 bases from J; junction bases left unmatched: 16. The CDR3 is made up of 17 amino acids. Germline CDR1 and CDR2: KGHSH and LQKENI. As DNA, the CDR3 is TGTGCCAGCTCACTCCGCGTAGGCCCCGGGACAGGGTCCGAGCAGTACTTC. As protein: CASSLRVGPGTGSEQYF. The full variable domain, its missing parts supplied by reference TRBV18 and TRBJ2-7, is NAGVMQNPRHLVRRRGQEARLRCSPMKGHSHVYWYRQLPEEGLKFMVYLQKENIIDESGMPKERFSAEFPKEGPSILRIQQVVRGDSAAYFCASSLRVGPGTGSEQYFGPGTRLTVT.

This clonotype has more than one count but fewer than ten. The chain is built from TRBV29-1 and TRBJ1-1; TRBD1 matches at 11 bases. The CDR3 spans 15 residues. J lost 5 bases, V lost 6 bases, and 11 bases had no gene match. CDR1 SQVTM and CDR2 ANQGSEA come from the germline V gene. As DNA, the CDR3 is TGCAGCGTCTCACAGGGACAGGGGGAAGGTACTGAAGCTTTCTTT. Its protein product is CSVSQGQGEGTEAFF.

The CDR3 region is CSARGRLAGDSTDTQYF. CDR3 coding DNA: TGCAGTGCTAGGGGGAGACTAGCGGGGGACAGCACAGATACGCAGTATTTT. The J gene is TRBJ2-3, the V gene TRBV20-1, with 12 bases matching TRBD2. CDR1 and CDR2 from the germline V gene are DFQATT and SNEGSKA (reference sequence). The CDR3 totals 17 residues. Trimming at V came to 3 bases and at J to 0 bases, leaving 7 bases not matched to a gene.

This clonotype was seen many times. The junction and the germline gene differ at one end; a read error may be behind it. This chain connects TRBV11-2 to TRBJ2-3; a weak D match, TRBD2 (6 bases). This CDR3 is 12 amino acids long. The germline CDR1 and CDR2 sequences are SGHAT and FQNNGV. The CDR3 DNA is TGTGCCAGCAGCCCAAGACTAGATCCGCAGTATTTT. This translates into CASSPRLDPQYF.

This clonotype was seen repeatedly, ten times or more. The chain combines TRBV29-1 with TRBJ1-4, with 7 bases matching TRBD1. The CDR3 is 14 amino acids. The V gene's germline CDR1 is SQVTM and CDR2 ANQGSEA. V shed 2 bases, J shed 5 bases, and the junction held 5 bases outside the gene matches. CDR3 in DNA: TGCAGCGTTGAACGGGACAGCGTAAATGAAAAACTGTTTTTT. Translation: CSVERDSVNEKLFF.

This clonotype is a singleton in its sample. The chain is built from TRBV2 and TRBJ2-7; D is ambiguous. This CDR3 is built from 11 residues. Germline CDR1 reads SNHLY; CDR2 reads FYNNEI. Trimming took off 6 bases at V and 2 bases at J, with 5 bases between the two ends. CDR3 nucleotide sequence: TGTGCCAGCAGGCGAACCTACGAGCAGTACTTC. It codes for CASRRTYEQYF.

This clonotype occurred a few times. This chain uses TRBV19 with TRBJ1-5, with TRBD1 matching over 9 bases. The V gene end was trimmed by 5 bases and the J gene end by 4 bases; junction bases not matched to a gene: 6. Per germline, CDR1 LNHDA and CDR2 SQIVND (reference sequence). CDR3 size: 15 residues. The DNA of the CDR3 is TGTGCCAGTAGTTTGGTGACAGGGGGGAATCAGCCCCAGCATTTT. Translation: CASSLVTGGNQPQHF.

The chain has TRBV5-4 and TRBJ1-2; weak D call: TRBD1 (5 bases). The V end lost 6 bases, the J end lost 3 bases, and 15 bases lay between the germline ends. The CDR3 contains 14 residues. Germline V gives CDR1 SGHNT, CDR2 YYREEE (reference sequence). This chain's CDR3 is CASTLGAGDYGYTF. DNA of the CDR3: TGTGCCAGCACGCTAGGGGCTGGTGACTATGGCTACACCTTC.

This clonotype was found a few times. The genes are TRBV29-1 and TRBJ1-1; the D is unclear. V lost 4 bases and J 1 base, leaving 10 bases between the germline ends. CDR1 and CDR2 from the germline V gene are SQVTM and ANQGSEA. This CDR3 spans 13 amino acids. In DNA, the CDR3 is TGCAGCGTTGCCCCTTGGTCGAACACTGAAGCTTTCTTT. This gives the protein CSVAPWSNTEAFF. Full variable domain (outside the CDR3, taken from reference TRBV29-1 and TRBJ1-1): SAVISQKPSRDICQRGTSLTIQCQVDSQVTMMFWYRQQPGQSLTLIATANQGSEATYESGFVIDKFPISRPNLTFSTLTVSNMSPEDSSIYLCSVAPWSNTEAFFGQGTRLTVV.

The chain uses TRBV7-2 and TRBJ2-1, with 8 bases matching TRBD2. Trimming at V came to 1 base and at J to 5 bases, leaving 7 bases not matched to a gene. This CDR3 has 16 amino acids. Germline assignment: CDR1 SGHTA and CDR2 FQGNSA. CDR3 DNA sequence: TGTGCCAGCAGCTTAGTTCGACTAGCGCGAGACAATGAGCAGTTCTTC. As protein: CASSLVRLARDNEQFF.

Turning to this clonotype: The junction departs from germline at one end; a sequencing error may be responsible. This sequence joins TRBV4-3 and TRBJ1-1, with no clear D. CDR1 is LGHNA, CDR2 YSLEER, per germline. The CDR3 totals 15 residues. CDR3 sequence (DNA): TGCGCCAGCGGCCAATCTCTTGAGGTAATGAAGAGAGCTTTCTTT. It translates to CASGQSLEVMKRAFF.

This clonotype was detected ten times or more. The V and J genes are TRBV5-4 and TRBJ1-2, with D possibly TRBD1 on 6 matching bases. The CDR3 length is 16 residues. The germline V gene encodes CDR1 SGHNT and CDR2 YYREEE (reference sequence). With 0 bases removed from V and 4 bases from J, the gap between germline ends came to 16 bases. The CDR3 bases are TGTGCCAGCAGCTTGGGACGGACCGCGGGGGCCTATGGCTACACCTTC. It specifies CASSLGRTAGAYGYTF.

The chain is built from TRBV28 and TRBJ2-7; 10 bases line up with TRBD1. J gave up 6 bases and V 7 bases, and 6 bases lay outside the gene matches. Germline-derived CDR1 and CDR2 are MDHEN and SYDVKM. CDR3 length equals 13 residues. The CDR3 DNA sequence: TGTGCCAGCACCCGGGACAGGGGATTCGAGCAGTACTTC. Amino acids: CASTRDRGFEQYF.

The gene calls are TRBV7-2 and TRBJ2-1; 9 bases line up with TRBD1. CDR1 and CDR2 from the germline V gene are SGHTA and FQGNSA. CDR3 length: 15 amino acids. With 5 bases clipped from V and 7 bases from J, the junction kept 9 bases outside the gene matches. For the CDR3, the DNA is TGTGCCAGCAGCGCCGGGACAGGGAGTAGGAATGAGCAGTTCTTC. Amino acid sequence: CASSAGTGSRNEQFF.

CDR3 loop: CASSLLASGFGELFF. CDR3 coding DNA: TGTGCCAGCAGCCTCTTGGCGAGCGGCTTTGGCGAGCTGTTTTTT. The chain recombines TRBV3-1 with TRBJ2-2; the D gene is possibly TRBD2 (5 bases). The CDR3 spans 15 residues. Germline assignment: CDR1 LGHDT and CDR2 YNNKEL (reference sequence). Trimming stripped 4 bases from V and 11 bases from J, with 20 bases between.

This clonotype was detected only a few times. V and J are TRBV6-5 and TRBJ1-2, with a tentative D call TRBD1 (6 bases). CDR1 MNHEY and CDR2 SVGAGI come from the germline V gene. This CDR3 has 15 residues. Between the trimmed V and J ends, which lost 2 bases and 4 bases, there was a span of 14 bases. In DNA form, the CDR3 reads TGTGCCAGCAGTTACGGCTGGACAGAAGGCTATGGCTACACCTTC. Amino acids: CASSYGWTEGYGYTF.

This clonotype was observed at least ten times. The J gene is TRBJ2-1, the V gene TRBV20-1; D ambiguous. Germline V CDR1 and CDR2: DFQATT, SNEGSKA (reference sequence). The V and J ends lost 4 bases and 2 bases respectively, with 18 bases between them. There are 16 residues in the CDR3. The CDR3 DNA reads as TGCAGTGCTAACCCACTTGACTCAGAGGCCTACAATGAGCAGTTCTTC. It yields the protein CSANPLDSEAYNEQFF.

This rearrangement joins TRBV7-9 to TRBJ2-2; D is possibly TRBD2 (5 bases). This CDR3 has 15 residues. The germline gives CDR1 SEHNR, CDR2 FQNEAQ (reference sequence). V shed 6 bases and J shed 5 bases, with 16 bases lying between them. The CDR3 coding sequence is TGTGCCAGCAGGCGCGATCGCGGGCCAACCGGGGAGCTGTTTTTT. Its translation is CASRRDRGPTGELFF.

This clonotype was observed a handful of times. Written as DNA, the CDR3 is TGCGCCAGCAGCCCCGGGACAGGACAAGAGACCCAGTACTTC. Its protein is CASSPGTGQETQYF. The rearrangement links TRBV5-1 to TRBJ2-5; 8 bases agree with TRBD1. From germline, CDR1 is SGHRS and CDR2 YFSETQ. V was pared by 4 bases and J by 2 bases, with 4 bases of the junction left unmatched. This CDR3 is 14 amino acids long.